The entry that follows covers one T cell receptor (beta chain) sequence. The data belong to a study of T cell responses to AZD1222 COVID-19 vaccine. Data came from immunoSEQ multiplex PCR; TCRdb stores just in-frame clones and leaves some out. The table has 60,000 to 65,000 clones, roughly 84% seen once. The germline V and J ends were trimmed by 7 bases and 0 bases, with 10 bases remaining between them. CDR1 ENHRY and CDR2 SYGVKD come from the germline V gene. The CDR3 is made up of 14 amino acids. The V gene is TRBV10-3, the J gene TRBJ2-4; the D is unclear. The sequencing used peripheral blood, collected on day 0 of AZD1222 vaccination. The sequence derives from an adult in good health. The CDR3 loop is CAITPDLAKNIQYF. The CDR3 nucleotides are TGTGCCATCACTCCAGATCTAGCCAAAAACATTCAGTACTTC.